This T cell receptor (beta chain) was sequenced in a study of early T cells in non-severe SARS-CoV-2 infection. Looking at the study overall: Bulk RNA isolated from unsorted whole blood underwent sequencing; chains were not paired. Whole-study results and caveats: VDJdb matching favored anti-spike CD8 responses, missing private and CD4 specificities.

Individual cDNA molecules each received unique molecular identifiers attached to them. TCRdb recomputed calls from the 5' RACE reads with MiXCR, one row per CDR3 protein. The data contain approximately 110,000 distinct CDR3 sequences, 14% to 15% of them seen just once; the ten biggest clones take up 20% to 25%. This clonotype was counted between two and nine times. Its antigen is not known. CDR3 size: 18 residues. Losses at the gene ends were 0 bases for V and 8 bases for J; bases not matched to a gene: 14. CDR1 is SGDLS and CDR2 is YYNGEE in the germline V gene. This chain uses TRBV9 with TRBJ2-1; TRBD2 aligns across 10 bases. The clonotype originates from an adult who was a healthcare worker with PCR-confirmed SARS-CoV-2 infection or an uninfected control (not recorded which). Sequencing was carried out using whole blood. The DNA of the CDR3 is TGTGCCAGCAGCGTAGCTTCTAGAGCGGGGGGGCTTATCGATGAGCAGTTCTTC. Its translation is CASSVASRAGGLIDEQFF. The full variable domain, with the rest looked up from reference TRBV9 and TRBJ2-1, is DSGVTQTPKHLITATGQRVTLRCSPRSGDLSVYWYQQSLDQGLQFLIQYYNGEERAKGNILERFSAQQFPDLHSELNLSSLELGDSALYFCASSVASRAGGLIDEQFFGPGTRLTVL.